This passage covers 9 T cell receptor beta chains from one sample sequenced in a study of control samples from healthy donors and cancer patients. Measured with immunoSEQ multiplex PCR; TCRdb has only the in-frame clones, and not every one. The table has about 200,000 clones, 90% to 95% seen once. The sequencing input was blood. These receptors were collected from a man aged 30-40 years in good health.

In nucleotides, the CDR3 is TGTGCCAGCAGTTACTACAGGGACTATGGCTACACCTTC. It yields the protein CASSYYRDYGYTF. The rearrangement joins TRBV6-5 to TRBJ1-2; weak D call: TRBD1 (6 bases). Germline loops: CDR1 MNHEY, CDR2 SVGAGI. Deletions cut 1 base from V and 3 bases from J, with 6 bases between. This CDR3 region has 13 residues.

The J gene is TRBJ2-1, the V gene TRBV6-4; 8 bases map to TRBD2. The CDR3 totals 16 residues. Germline V CDR1 and CDR2: MRHNA, SNTAGT. V was clipped by 10 bases and J by 4 bases; unmatched bases: 15. CDR3 loop: CATSPAGALNYNEQFF. The CDR3 nucleotides read TGTGCCACCAGCCCAGCGGGGGCCTTAAATTACAATGAGCAGTTCTTC.

V usage is TRBV2 and J usage is TRBJ2-4, with D possibly matching TRBD2 (6 bases). With 4 bases removed from V and 1 base from J, the gap between germline ends came to 11 bases. This CDR3 region has 15 residues. Germline CDR1 and CDR2: SNHLY and FYNNEI. CDR3 in amino acids: CASSGSGAAKNIQYF. The CDR3 DNA is TGTGCCAGCAGTGGGTCGGGAGCGGCCAAAAACATTCAGTACTTC.

The gene calls are TRBV5-1 and TRBJ1-1; D uncertain. The germline V and J ends were trimmed by 0 bases and 4 bases, with 10 bases remaining between them. Per germline, CDR1 SGHRS and CDR2 YFSETQ. The CDR3 has 14 amino acids. The CDR3 reads CASSLESAGTEAFF. The DNA for the CDR3 is TGCGCCAGCAGCTTGGAGTCGGCGGGCACTGAAGCTTTCTTT. The full variable domain, completed using reference TRBV5-1 and TRBJ1-1, is KAGVTQTPRYLIKTRGQQVTLSCSPISGHRSVSWYQQTPGQGLQFLFEYFSETQRNKGNFPGRFSGRQFSNSRSEMNVSTLELGDSALYLCASSLESAGTEAFFGQGTRLTVV.

This clone is categorized as medium-sized. The CDR3 reads CASSEFREGTEAFF. The CDR3 region has the DNA TGTGCCAGCAGTGAATTCCGGGAGGGGACTGAAGCTTTCTTT. The chain couples TRBV6-1 to TRBJ1-1, with D maybe TRBD1 (5 bases). Germline CDR1 reads MNHNS; CDR2 reads SASEGT. Trimming took 2 bases from V and 5 from J, leaving 12 bases between them. The CDR3 totals 14 residues.

The chain has TRBV27 and TRBJ1-6; no clear D. The CDR3 extends over 16 amino acids. Germline CDR1 is MNHEY and CDR2 is SMNVEV (reference sequence). V lost 3 bases, J lost 3 bases, and 12 bases lay in between. The CDR3 region has the DNA TGTGCCAGCAGTTTCCGAGCCGCCAACTATAATTCACCCCTCCACTTT. Translation gives CASSFRAANYNSPLHF.

The chain carries TRBV6-5 and TRBJ1-1; D is undetermined. The CDR3 is 15 amino acids. CDR1 is MNHEY and CDR2 is SVGAGI in the germline V gene. V gave up 7 bases and J gave up 4 bases, with 19 bases separating them. The CDR3 sequence: CASNRQLGQSTEAFF. In DNA form, the CDR3 reads TGTGCCAGCAATAGACAATTAGGGCAGAGCACTGAAGCTTTCTTT.

The rearrangement uses TRBV7-2 and TRBJ2-7; no definite D call. This CDR3 region has 12 residues. V lost 2 bases and J lost 4, with 6 bases in between. Germline CDR1 is SGHTA and CDR2 is FQGNSA. In DNA form, the CDR3 reads TGTGCCAGCAGCTTATCCCAATACGAGCAGTACTTC. It codes for CASSLSQYEQYF.

The sample holds a few counts of this clone. V usage is TRBV30 and J usage is TRBJ1-6; no reliable D call. V was trimmed by 1 base and J by 7 bases, leaving 11 bases between them. The germline V gene has CDR1 GTSNPN and CDR2 SVGIG (reference sequence). The CDR3 is 14 residues long. DNA for the CDR3: TGTGCCTGGAGTGCACTTTTCGGGAATTCACCCCTCCACTTT. It specifies CAWSALFGNSPLHF.